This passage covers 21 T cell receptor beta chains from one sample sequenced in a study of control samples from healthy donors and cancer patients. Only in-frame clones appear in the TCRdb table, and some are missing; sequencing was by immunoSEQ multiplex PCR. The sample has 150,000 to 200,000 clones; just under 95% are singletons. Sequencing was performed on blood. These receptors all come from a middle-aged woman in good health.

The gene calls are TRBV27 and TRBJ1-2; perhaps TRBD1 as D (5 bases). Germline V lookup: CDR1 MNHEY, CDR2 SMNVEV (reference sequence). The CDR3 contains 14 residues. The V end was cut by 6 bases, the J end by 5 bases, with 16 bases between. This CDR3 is CASRPTGGWYGYTF. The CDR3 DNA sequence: TGTGCCAGCAGACCGACCGGGGGTTGGTATGGCTACACCTTC.

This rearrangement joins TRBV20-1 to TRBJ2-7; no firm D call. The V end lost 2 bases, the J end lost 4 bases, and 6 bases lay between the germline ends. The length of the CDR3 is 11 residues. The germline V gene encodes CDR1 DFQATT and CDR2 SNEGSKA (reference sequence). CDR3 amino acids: CSARQDYEQYF. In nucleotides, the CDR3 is TGCAGTGCTAGACAGGATTACGAGCAGTACTTC.

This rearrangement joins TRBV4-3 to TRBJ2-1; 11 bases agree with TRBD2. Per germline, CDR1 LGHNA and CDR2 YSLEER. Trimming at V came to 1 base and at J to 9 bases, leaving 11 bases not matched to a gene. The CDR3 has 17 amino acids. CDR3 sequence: CASSQGVLAGGRGEQFF. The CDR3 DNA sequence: TGCGCCAGCAGCCAAGGGGTCCTAGCGGGGGGTAGGGGTGAGCAGTTCTTC.

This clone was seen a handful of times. CDR3 nucleotide sequence: TGTGCCAGCATTGGACAGGGGTTGGAGGGCTACACCTTC. It encodes CASIGQGLEGYTF. This chain uses TRBV4-2 with TRBJ1-2; 9 nucleotides match TRBD1. This CDR3 comprises 13 residues. V was pared by 7 bases and J by 8 bases, with 8 bases of the junction left unmatched. CDR1 and CDR2 from the germline V gene are LGHNA and YNFKEQ.

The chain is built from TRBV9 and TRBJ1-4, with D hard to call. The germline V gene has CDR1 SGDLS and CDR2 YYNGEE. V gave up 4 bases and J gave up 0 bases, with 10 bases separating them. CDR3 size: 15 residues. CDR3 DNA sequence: TGTGCCAGCAGCAATGGGAGGGCAACTAATGAAAAACTGTTTTTT. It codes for CASSNGRATNEKLFF. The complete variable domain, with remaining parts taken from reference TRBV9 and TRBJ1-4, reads DSGVTQTPKHLITATGQRVTLRCSPRSGDLSVYWYQQSLDQGLQFLIQYYNGEERAKGNILERFSAQQFPDLHSELNLSSLELGDSALYFCASSNGRATNEKLFFGSGTQLSVL.

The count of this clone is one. CDR3 bases: TGCGCCAGCAGCCAAGGTTTAGTAGGGGGTGGAAACACCATATATTTT. Encoded protein: CASSQGLVGGGNTIYF. The chain has TRBV4-3 and TRBJ1-3, with TRBD1 as a possible D gene (6 bases). The germline V and J ends were trimmed by 1 base and 3 bases, with 13 bases remaining between them. This CDR3 has 16 amino acids. Germline CDR1 is LGHNA and CDR2 is YSLEER.

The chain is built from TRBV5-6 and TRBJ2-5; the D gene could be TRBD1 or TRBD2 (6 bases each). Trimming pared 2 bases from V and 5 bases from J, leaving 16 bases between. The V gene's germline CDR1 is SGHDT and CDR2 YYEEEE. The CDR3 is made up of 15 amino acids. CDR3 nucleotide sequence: TGTGCCAGCAGCTTCTTGTCTGGGGGGCAGGAGACCCAGTACTTC. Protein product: CASSFLSGGQETQYF.

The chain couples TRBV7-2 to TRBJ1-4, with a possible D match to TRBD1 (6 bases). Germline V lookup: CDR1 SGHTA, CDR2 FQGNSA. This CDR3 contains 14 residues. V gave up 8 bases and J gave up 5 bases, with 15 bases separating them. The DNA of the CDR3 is TGTGCCAGCTCAGGACAGTCAAAGAATGAAAAACTGTTTTTT. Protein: CASSGQSKNEKLFF.

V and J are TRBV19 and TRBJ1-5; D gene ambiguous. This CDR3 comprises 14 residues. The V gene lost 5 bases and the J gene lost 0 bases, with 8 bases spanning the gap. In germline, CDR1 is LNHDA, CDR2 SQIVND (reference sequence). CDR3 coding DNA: TGTGCCAGTAGTCCACGGTATAGCAATCAGCCCCAGCATTTT. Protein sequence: CASSPRYSNQPQHF.

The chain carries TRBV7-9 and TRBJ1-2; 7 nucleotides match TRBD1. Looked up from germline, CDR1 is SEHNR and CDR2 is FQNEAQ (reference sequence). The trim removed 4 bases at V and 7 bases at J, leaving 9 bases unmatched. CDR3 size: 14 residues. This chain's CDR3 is CASSSVDRASGYTF. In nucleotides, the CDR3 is TGTGCCAGCAGCTCGGTCGACAGGGCCTCTGGCTACACCTTC.

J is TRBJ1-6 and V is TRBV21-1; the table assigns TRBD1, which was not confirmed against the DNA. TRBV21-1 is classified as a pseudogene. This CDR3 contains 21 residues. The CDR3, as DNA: TGTGCCAGCAGCAAAGGTATAAATATGCAACAGGGGGTGGTGGGGGTTTCACCCCTCCACTTT. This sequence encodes CASSKGINMQQGVVGVSPLHF.

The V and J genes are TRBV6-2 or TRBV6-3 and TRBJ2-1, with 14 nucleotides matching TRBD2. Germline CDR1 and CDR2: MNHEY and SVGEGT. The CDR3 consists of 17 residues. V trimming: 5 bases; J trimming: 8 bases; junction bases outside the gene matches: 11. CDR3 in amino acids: CASSGPSGTSGRHEQFF. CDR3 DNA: TGTGCCAGCAGTGGCCCGTCCGGGACTAGCGGGAGACATGAGCAGTTCTTC.

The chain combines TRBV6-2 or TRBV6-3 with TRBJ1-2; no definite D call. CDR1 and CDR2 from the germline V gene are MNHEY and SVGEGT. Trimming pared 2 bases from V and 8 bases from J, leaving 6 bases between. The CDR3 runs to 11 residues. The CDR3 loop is CASSYRVGYTF. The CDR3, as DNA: TGTGCCAGCAGTTACCGGGTGGGCTACACCTTC.

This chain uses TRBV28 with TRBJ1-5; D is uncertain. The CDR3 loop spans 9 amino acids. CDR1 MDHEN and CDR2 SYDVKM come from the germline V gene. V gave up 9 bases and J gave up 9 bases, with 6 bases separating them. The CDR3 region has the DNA TGTGCCAGTGGCCGGCCCCAGCATTTT. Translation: CASGRPQHF.

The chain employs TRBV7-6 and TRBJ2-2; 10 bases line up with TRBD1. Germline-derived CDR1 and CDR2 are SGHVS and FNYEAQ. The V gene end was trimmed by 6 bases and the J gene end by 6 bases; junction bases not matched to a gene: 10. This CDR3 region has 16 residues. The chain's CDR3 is CASRAPGQGIAGELFF. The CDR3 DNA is TGTGCCAGCAGGGCCCCGGGACAGGGGATTGCCGGGGAGCTGTTTTTT. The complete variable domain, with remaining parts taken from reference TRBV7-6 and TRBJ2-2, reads GAGVSQSPRYKVTKRGQDVALRCDPISGHVSLYWYRQALGQGPEFLTYFNYEAQQDKSGLPNDRFSAERPEGSISTLTIQRTEQRDSAMYRCASRAPGQGIAGELFFGEGSRLTVL.

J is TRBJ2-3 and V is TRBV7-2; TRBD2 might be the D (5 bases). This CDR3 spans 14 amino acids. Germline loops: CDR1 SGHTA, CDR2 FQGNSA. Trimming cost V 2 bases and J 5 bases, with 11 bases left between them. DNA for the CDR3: TGTGCCAGCAGCTTATACGGGGTGGTAGATACGCAGTATTTT. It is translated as CASSLYGVVDTQYF.

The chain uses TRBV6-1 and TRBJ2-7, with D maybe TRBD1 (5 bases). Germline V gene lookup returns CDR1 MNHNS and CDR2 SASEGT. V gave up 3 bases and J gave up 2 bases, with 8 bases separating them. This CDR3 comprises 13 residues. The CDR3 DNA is TGTGCCAGCAGTGATGAGGACACCTACGAGCAGTACTTC. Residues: CASSDEDTYEQYF.

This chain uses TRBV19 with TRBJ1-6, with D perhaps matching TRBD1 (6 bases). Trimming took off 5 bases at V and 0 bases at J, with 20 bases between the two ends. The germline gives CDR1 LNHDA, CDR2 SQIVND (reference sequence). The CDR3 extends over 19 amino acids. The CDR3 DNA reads TGTGCCAGTAGTCGATACCCGGGACAAATAAGCTCCTATAATTCACCCCTCCACTTT. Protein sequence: CASSRYPGQISSYNSPLHF.

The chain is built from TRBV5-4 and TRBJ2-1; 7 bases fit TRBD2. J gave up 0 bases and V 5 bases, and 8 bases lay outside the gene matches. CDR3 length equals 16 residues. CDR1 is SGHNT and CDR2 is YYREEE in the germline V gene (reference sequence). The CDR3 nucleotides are TGTGCCAGCAGTCCCTCTAGCGGAGGCTCCTACAATGAGCAGTTCTTC. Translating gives CASSPSSGGSYNEQFF.

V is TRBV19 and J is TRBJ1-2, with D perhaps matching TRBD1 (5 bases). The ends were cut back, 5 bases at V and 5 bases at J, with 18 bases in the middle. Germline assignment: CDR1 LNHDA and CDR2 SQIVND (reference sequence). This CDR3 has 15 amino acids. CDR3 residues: CASSLQEVGGYGYTF. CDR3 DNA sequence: TGTGCCAGTAGTCTACAGGAAGTTGGTGGGTATGGCTACACCTTC.

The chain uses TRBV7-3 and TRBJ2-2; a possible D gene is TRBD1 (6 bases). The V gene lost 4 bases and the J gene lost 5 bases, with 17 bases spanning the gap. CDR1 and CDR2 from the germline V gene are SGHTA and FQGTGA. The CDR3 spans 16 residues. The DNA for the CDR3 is TGTGCCAGCAGCTCCCCGACAGGTCAGGGGACCGGGGAGCTGTTTTTT. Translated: CASSSPTGQGTGELFF.